This T cell receptor (beta chain) was sequenced in a study of cytomegalovirus exposure and HLA in healthy donors. Whole-study results and caveats: Under in vitro conditions, a few CMV-associated chains were confirmed as specific for CMV antigens. In the 120 or so validation repertoires, about 94% of cluster scores exceeded 0, per a later analysis.

Germline assignment: CDR1 MNHNS and CDR2 SASEGT. The CDR3 sequence is 15 residues long. V shed 2 bases and J shed 0 bases, with 8 bases lying between them. As for this clone: What it binds is unknown.

Generated by immunoSEQ multiplex PCR, the TCRdb table keeps only in-frame clones and is missing some. The data hold approximately 300,000 clones, with roughly nine tenths observed a single time. This sequence was found in a woman aged 25 to 39 in good health and CMV-seropositive. The rearrangement uses TRBV6-1 and TRBJ2-1; D is undetermined. Sequencing used PBMCs. The CDR3 DNA follows: TGTGCCAGCAGTGAAAGCTCGAGCTCCTACAATGAGCAGTTCTTC. Translation gives CASSESSSSYNEQFF.